Detailed here is one T cell receptor beta chain. Time point reported: peripheral blood 6 weeks after treatment start. The data are from a study of PD-L1 blockade in urothelial cancer. Study summary: From about 2014, patients received atezolizumab, given as 1,200 mg intravenously every 3 weeks. Of prior chemotherapy regimens, patients had received between 0 and 3. Blood was subjected to analysis at 3 weeks (second dose) and 6 weeks following treatment start. Blood samples had a median of around 150,000 T cells.

Using immunoSEQ multiplex PCR, the repertoire was profiled, and TCRdb retains in-frame clones only, with some absent. The table shows around 45,000 clones, with 83% occurring only once. The sequence derives from a man in his fifties or sixties with urothelial cancer. Sequences were derived from PBMCs, sampled around atezolizumab (anti-PD-L1) treatment.

Here the CDR3 reads CASSRKFDGQSHTEAFF. Here the CDR3 DNA reads TGTGCCAGCAGCCGAAAATTTGATGGACAGTCCCACACTGAAGCTTTCTTT. The chain links TRBV7-9 to TRBJ1-1; maybe TRBD1 (6 bases). Germline CDR1 reads SEHNR; CDR2 reads FQNEAQ (reference sequence). The germline V and J ends were trimmed by 5 bases and 3 bases, with 22 bases remaining between them. This CDR3 has 17 residues.